This note documents a single T cell receptor (beta chain) sequence. The data stem from a study of blood T cell repertoires in COVID-19. Clones were read by immunoSEQ multiplex PCR, and TCRdb kept only the in-frame ones, dropping some. This sample has about 160,000 clones, with less than 85% found just once. V lost 6 bases, J lost 0 bases, and 7 bases stayed unmatched. Germline V gene lookup returns CDR1 MDHEN and CDR2 SYDVKM. CDR3 length: 15 amino acids. The material sequenced was peripheral blood. The rearrangement uses TRBV28 and TRBJ2-5, with 7 positions matching TRBD2. This clonotype was obtained from a woman in her thirties or forties with COVID-19, enrolled during active disease. CDR3 amino acids: CASRLSGSHQETQYF. CDR3 in DNA: TGTGCCAGCAGACTTAGCGGGTCCCACCAAGAGACCCAGTACTTC.